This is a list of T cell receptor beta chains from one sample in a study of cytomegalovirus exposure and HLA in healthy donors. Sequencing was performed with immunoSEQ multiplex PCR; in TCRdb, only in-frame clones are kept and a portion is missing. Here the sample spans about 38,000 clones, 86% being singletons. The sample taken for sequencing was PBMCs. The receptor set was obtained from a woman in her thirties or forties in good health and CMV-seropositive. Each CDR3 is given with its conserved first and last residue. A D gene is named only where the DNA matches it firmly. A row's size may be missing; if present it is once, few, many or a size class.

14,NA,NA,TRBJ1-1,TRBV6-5,TGTGCCAGCAGCAAACAGGAAGGGAACACTGAAGCTTTCTTT,CASSKQEGNTEAFF
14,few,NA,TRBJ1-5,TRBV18,TGTGCCAGCTCACCAAACTATAGCAATCAGCCCCAGCATTTT,CASSPNYSNQPQHF
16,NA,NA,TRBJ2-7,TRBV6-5,TGTGCCAGCAGTTACCTTCTGGGCAGGGGAAAATACGAGCAGTACTTC,CASSYLLGRGKYEQYF
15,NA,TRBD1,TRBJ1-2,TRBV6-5,TGTGCCAGCAGTCTATCTGTGGGACAGGGGTGCGGCTACACCTTC,CASSLSVGQGCGYTF
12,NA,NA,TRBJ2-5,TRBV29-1,TGCAGCGCCGCCCAGGGGGGCGAGACCCAGTACTTC,CSAAQGGETQYF
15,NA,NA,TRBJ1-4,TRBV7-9,TGTGCCAGCAGCCCAGACCTGGGGCCCGGCGAAAAACTGTTTTTT,CASSPDLGPGEKLFF
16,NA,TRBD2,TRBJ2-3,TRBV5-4,TGTGCCAGCAGCCCCTTAGCGGGGGGACCCACAGATACGCAGTATTTT,CASSPLAGGPTDTQYF
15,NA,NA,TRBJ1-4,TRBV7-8,TGTGCCAGCAGCTCTACAGGGTGGAGGAATGAAAAACTGTTTTTT,CASSSTGWRNEKLFF
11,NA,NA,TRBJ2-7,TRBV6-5,TGTGCCAGCAGTGTAGCGAGGGAGCAGTACTTC,CASSVAREQYF
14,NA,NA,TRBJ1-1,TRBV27,TGTGCCAGCAGTCGCGACTGGAGGGACACTGAAGCTTTCTTT,CASSRDWRDTEAFF
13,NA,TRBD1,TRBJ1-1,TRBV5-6,TGTGCCAGCAGCTGGGACAGGAACACTGAAGCTTTCTTT,CASSWDRNTEAFF
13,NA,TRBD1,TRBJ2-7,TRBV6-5,TGTGCCAGCAGCGGACAGGGCCACTACGAGCAGTACTTC,CASSGQGHYEQYF
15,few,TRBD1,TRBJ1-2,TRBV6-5,TGTGCCAGCAGTTACGGACAGGGGAGTACGTATGGCTACACCTTC,CASSYGQGSTYGYTF
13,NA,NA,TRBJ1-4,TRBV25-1,TGTGCCAGCAGTGACAGGGAAGGTGAAAAACTGTTTTTT,CASSDREGEKLFF
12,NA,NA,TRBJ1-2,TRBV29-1,TGCAGCGTTAAGGATCAGGGATCTGGCTACACCTTC,CSVKDQGSGYTF
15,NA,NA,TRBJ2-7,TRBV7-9,TGTGCCAGCAGCTTATACAGCTACCTTTCCTACGAGCAGTACTTC,CASSLYSYLSYEQYF
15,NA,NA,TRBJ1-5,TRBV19,TGTGCCAGTAGTCTTTACCGGGACACCAATCAGCCCCAGCATTTT,CASSLYRDTNQPQHF
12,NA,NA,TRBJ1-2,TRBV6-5,TGTGCCAGCGGGGCAGCTAACTATGGCTACACCTTC,CASGAANYGYTF
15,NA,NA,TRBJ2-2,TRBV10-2,TGCGCCAGCAGTGAGCCAAATAGGGGAACGGGGGAGCTGTTTTTT,CASSEPNRGTGELFF
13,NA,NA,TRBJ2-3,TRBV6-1,TGTGCCAGCAGCGACCACCCGGGAGATACGCAGTATTTT,CASSDHPGDTQYF
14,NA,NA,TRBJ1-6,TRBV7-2,TGTGCCAGCAGCTCTACCAGGGCGGCTTCACCCCTCCACTTT,CASSSTRAASPLHF